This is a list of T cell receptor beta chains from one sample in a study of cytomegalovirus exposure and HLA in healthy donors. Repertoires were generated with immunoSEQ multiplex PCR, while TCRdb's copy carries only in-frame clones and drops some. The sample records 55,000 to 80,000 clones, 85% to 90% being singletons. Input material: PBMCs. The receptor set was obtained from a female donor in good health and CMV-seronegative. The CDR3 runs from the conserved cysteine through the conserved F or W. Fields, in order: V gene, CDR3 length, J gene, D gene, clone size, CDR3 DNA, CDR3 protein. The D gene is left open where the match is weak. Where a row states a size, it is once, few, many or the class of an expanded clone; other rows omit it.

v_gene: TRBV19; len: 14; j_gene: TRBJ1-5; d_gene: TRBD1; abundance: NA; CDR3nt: TGTGCCACCTCAACAGGGGGCGCGGGTCAGCCCCAGCATTTT; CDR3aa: CATSTGGAGQPQHF
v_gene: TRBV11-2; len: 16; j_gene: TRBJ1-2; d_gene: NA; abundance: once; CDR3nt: TGTGCCAGCAGCCCCCTAAGGTCGGGGACTAACTATGGCTACACCTTC; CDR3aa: CASSPLRSGTNYGYTF
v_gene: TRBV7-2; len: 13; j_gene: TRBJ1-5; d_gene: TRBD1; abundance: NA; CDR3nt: TGTGCCAGCAGCGTCACAGGGGATCAGCCCCAGCATTTT; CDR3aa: CASSVTGDQPQHF
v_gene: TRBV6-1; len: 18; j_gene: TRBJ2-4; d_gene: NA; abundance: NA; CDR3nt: TGTGCCAGCAGTGACCCCGTACGGGATCCCGCAGCCAAAAACATTCAGTACTTC; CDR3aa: CASSDPVRDPAAKNIQYF
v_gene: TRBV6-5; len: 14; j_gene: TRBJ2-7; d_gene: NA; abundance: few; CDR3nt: TGTGCCAGCAGTAGGTCAGCTAGCTCCTACGAGCAGTACTTC; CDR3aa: CASSRSASSYEQYF
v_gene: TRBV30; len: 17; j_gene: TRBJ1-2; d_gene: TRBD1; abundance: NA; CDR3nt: TGTGCCTGGAGTGTACGGGACAGGGGCCAGCCGAACTATGGCTACACCTTC; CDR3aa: CAWSVRDRGQPNYGYTF
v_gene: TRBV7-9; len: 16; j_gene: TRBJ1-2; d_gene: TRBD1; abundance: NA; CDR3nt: TGTGCCAGCAGCCTCCTTCCGGGACAGGGGCGTTATGGCTACACCTTC; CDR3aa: CASSLLPGQGRYGYTF
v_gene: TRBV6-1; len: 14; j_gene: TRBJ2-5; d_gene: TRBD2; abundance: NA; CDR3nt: TGTGCCAGCAGACCTAGCGGGGGGCAAGAGACCCAGTACTTC; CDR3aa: CASRPSGGQETQYF
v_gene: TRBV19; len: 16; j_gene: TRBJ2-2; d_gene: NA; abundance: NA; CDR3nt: TGTGCCAGTACCCCCAGGATGACAGGGAACACCGGGGAGCTGTTTTTT; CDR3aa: CASTPRMTGNTGELFF
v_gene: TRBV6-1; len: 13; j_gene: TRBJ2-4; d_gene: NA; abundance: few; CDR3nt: TGTGCCAGCAGAGTAAATGGGGGGAACATTCAGTACTTC; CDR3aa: CASRVNGGNIQYF
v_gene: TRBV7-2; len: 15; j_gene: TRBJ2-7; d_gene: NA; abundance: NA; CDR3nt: TGTGCCAGCAGCCAGGGGGGAGATAGGTACTACGAGCAGTACTTC; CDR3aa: CASSQGGDRYYEQYF
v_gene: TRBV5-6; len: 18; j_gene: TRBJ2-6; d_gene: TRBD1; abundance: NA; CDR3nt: TGTGCCAGCAGCTTGGAAAGGACAGGGTTCTCTGGGGCCAACGTCCTGACTTTC; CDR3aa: CASSLERTGFSGANVLTF
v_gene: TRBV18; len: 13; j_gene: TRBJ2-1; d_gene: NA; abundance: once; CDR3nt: TGTGCCAGCTCACCCGGTCAGCGGCAAGAGCAGTTCTTC; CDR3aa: CASSPGQRQEQFF
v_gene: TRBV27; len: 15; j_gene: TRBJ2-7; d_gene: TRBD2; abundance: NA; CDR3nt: TGTGCCAGCAGTTGGGGAGTAGCGGGAGTGTACGAGCAGTACTTC; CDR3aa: CASSWGVAGVYEQYF
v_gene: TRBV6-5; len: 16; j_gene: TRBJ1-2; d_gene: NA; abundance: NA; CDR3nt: TGTGCCAGCAGTTTTCCTGAAACGGTGATTGACTATGGCTACACCTTC; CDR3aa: CASSFPETVIDYGYTF
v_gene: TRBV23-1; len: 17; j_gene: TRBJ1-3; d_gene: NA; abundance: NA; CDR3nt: TGCGCCAGGGACCGGAGGGGTAGACTCAACTCTGGAAACACCATATATTTT; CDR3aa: CARDRRGRLNSGNTIYF
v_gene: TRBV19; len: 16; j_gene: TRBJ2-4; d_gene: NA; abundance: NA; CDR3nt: TGTGCCAGTAGTATAGGACAGTCCAAAGCCAAAAACATTCAGTACTTC; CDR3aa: CASSIGQSKAKNIQYF
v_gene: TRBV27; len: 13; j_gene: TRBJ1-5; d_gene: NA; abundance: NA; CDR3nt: TGTGCCAGCAGTTTATCCCAAAATCAGCCCCAGCATTTT; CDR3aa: CASSLSQNQPQHF
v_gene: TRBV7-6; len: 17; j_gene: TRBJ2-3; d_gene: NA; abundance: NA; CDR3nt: TGTGCCAGCAGTTTTACACTCAGGGAAAGGGGAACAGATACGCAGTATTTT; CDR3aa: CASSFTLRERGTDTQYF
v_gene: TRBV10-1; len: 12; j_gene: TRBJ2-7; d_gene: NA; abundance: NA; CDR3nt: TGCGCCGCGCGGGGGCGCGGATACGAGCAGTACTTC; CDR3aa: CAARGRGYEQYF
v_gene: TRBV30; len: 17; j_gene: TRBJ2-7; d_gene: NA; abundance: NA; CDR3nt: TGTGCCTGGAGTGTGCGATGGGGGGGCGGAAGGGACTACGAGCAGTACTTC; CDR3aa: CAWSVRWGGGRDYEQYF
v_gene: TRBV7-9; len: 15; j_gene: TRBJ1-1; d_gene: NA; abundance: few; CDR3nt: TGTGCCAGCAGGGGGGAGGATGGGTTGAACACTGAAGCTTTCTTT; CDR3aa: CASRGEDGLNTEAFF
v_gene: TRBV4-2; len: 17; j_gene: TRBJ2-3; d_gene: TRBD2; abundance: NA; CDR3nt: TGTGCCAGCAGCCAAGATCCACCTAGCGGGAACACAGATACGCAGTATTTT; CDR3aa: CASSQDPPSGNTDTQYF
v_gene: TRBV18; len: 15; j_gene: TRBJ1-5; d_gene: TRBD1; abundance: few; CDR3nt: TGTGCCAGCTCACCAGAGGACAGGGGGCGTCAGCCCCAGCATTTT; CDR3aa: CASSPEDRGRQPQHF
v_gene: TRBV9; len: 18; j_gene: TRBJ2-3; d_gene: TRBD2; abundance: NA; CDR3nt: TGTGCCAGCAGCGTGGCTACTAGCGGGGGTATCCTCACAGATACGCAGTATTTT; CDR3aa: CASSVATSGGILTDTQYF